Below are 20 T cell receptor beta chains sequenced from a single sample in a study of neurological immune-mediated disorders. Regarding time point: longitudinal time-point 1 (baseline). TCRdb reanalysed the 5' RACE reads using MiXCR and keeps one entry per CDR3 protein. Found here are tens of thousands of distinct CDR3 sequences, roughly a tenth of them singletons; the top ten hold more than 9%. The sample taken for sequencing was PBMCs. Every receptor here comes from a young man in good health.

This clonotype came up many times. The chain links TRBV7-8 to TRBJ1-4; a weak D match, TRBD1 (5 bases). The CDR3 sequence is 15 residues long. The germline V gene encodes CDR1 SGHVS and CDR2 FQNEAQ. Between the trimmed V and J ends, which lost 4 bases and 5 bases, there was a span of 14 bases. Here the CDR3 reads CASSSLGTGNEKLFF. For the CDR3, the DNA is TGTGCCAGCAGCTCCCTTGGGACGGGAAATGAAAAACTGTTTTTT.

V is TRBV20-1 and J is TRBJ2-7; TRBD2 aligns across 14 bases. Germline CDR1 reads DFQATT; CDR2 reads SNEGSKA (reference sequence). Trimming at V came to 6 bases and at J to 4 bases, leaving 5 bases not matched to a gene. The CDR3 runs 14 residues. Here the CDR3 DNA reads TGCAGTGCGGGACTAGCGGGAGAGAGATACGAGCAGTACTTC. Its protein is CSAGLAGERYEQYF.

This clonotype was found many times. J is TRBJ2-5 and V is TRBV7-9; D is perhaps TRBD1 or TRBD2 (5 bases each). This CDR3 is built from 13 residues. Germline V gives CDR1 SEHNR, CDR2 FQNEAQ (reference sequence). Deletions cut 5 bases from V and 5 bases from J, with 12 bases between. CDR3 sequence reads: CASSPPGRETQYF. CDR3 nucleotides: TGTGCCAGCAGCCCCCCGGGGCGGGAGACCCAGTACTTC.

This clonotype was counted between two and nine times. The CDR3 sequence: CASSPSSASTDTQYF. The CDR3, as DNA: TGTGCCAGCAGCCCCTCTAGCGCCAGCACAGATACGCAGTATTTT. The chain couples TRBV7-2 to TRBJ2-3; tentatively, D is TRBD2 (6 bases). The V end was cut by 5 bases, the J end by 0 bases, with 12 bases between. The CDR3 totals 15 residues. Germline V CDR1 and CDR2: SGHTA, FQGNSA.

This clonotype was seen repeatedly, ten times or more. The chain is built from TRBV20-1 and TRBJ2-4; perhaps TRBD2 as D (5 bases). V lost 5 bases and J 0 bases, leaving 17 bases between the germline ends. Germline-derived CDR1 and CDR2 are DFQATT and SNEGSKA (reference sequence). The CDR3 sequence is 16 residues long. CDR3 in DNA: TGCAGTGCTGTGACGGGGTTCGATCTAGCCAAAAACATTCAGTACTTC. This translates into CSAVTGFDLAKNIQYF.

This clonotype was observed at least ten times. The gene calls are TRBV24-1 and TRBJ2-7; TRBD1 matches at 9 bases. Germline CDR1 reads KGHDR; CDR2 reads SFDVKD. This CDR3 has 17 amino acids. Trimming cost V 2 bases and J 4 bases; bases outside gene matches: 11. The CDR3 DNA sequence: TGTGCCACCAGTGATTCCAACTCGGGGACAGGGAATTACGAGCAGTACTTC. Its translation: CATSDSNSGTGNYEQYF.

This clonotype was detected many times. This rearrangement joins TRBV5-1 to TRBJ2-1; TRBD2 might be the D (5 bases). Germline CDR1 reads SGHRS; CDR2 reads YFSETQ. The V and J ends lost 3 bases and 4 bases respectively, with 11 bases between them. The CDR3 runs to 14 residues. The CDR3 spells CASSYGERYNEQFF. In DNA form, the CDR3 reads TGCGCCAGCAGCTACGGGGAGAGATACAATGAGCAGTTCTTC.

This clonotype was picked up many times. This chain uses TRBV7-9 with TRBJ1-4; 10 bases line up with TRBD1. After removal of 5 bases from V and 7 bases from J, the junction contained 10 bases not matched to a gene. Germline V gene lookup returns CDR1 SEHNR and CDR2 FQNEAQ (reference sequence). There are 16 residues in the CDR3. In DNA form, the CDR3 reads TGTGCCAGCAGCGCGGAGACAGGGGGCGCTATTGAAAAACTGTTTTTT. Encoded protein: CASSAETGGAIEKLFF.

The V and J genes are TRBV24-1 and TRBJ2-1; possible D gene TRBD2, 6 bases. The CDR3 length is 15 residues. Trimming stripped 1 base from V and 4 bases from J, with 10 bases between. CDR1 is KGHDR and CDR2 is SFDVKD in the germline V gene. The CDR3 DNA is TGTGCCACCAGTGATTTCCGGGACTCTTACAATGAGCAGTTCTTC. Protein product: CATSDFRDSYNEQFF.

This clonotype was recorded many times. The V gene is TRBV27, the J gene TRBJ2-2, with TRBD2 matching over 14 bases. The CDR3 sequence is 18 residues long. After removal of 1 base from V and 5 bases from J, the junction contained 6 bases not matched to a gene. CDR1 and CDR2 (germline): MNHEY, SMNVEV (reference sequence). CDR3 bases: TGTGCCAGCAGTTTATGGGGACTAGCGGGAGTTAGGACCGGGGAGCTGTTTTTT. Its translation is CASSLWGLAGVRTGELFF.

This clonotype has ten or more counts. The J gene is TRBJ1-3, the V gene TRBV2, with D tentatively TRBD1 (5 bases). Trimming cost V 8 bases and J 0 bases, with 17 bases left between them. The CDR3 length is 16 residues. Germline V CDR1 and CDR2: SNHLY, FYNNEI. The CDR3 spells CASSPAGRNSGNTIYF. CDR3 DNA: TGTGCCAGCTCACCCGCGGGGCGGAACTCTGGAAACACCATATATTTT.

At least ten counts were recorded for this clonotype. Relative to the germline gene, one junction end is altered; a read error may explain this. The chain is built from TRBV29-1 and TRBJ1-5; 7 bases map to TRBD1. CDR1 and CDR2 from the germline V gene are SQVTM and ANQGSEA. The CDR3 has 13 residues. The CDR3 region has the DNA TGCAGCGCCTGGGACAGCAGCAATCAGCCTCAGCATTTT. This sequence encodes CSAWDSSNQPQHF.

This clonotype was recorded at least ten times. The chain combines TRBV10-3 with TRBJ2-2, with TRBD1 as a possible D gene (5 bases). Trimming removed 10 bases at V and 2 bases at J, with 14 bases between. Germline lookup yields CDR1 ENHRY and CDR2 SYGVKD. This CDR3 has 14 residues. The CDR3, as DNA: TGTGCCACATCGATGACAGATAACACCGGGGAGCTGTTTTTT. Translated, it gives CATSMTDNTGELFF.

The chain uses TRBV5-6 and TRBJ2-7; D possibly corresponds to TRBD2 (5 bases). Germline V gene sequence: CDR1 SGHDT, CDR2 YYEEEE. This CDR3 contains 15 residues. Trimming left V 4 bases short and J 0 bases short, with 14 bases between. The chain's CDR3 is CASSPPDGLSYEQYF. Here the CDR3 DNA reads TGTGCCAGCAGCCCGCCGGACGGACTCTCCTACGAGCAGTACTTC.

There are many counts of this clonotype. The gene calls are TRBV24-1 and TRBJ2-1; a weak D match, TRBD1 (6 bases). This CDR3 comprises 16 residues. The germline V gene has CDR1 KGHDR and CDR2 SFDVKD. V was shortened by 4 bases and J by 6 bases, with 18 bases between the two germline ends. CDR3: CATSDYRAGLFNEQFF. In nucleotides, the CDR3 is TGTGCCACCAGTGACTACAGGGCCGGCCTTTTCAATGAGCAGTTCTTC.

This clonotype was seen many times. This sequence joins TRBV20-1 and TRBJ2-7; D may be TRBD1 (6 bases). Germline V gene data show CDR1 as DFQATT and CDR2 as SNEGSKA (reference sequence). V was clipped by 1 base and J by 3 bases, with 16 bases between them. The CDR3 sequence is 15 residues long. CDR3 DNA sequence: TGCAGTGCTAGAGGGGGACAAGCTCTTCTCTACGAGCAGTACTTC. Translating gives CSARGGQALLYEQYF.

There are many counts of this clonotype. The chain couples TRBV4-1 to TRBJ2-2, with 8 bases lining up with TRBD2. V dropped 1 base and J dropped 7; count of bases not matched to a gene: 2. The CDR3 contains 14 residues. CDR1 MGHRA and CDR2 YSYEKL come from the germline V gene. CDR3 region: CASSQGLAIGELFF. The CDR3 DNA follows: TGCGCCAGCAGCCAAGGACTAGCGATCGGGGAGCTGTTTTTT.

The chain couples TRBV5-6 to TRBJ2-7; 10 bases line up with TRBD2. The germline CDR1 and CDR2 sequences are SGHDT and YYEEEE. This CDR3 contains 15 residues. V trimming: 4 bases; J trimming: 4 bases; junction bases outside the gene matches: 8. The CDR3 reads CASSGGLAVGYEQYF. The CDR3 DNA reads TGTGCCAGCAGCGGCGGACTAGCGGTTGGGTACGAGCAGTACTTC. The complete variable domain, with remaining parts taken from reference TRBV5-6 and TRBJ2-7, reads DAGVTQSPTHLIKTRGQQVTLRCSPKSGHDTVSWYQQALGQGPQFIFQYYEEEERQRGNFPDRFSGHQFPNYSSELNVNALLLGDSALYLCASSGGLAVGYEQYFGPGTRLTVT.

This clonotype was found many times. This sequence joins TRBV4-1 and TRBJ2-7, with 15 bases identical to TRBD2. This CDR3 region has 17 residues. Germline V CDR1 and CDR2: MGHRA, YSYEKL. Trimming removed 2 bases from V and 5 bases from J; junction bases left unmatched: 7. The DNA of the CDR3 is TGCGCCAGCAGCCAAAAACCCTGGACTAGCGGGAGGGACGAGCAGTACTTC. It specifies CASSQKPWTSGRDEQYF.

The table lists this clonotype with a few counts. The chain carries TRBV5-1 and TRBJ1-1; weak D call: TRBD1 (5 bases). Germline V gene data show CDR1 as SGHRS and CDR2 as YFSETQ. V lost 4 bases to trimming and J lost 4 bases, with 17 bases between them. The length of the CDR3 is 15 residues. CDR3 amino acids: CASSQFQHGTTEAFF. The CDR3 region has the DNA TGCGCCAGCAGCCAGTTCCAACATGGGACCACTGAAGCTTTCTTT.